This T cell receptor beta chain was found in a study of immune cell composition in non-small cell lung cancer. Study-wide results and limits: Overall clonality, unlike maximal tumour-associated clone frequency, did not predict TIL reactivity. Tumour-reactive clones were not shown to match dominant in vivo tumour clones.

This clone is a singleton in its sample. Its antigen remains unknown. Generated by immunoSEQ multiplex PCR, the TCRdb table keeps only in-frame clones and is missing some. Of 3,000 to 3,500 clones listed, more than 70% are singletons. Genomic DNA came from frozen unsorted single-cell suspensions. This clonotype was obtained from a human donor with non-small cell lung cancer. Sequenced sample: lung tumor tissue.

CDR3: CASSLPSGETDTQYF. The CDR3 coding sequence is TGCGCCAGCAGCCTACCAAGCGGGGAAACAGATACGCAGTATTTT. This sequence joins TRBV5-1 and TRBJ2-3, with TRBD2 matching 7 bases. Unmatched junction bases numbered 8, after V lost 4 bases and J lost 3 bases. The CDR3 length is 15 residues. Germline lookup yields CDR1 SGHRS and CDR2 YFSETQ.